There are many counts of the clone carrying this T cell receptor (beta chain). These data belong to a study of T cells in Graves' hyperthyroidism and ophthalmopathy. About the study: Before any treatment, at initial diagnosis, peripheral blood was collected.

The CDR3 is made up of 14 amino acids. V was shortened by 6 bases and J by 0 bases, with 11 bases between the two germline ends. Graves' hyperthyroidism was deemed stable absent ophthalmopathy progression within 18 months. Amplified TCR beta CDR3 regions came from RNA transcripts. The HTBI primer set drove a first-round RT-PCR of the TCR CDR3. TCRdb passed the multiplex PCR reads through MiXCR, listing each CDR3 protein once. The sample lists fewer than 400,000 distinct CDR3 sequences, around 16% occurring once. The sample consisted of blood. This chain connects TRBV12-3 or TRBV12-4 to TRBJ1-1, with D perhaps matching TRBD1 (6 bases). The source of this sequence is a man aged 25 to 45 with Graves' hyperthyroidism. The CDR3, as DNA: TGTGCCAGCAGAATGGGGGGCCTGAACACTGAAGCTTTCTTT. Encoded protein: CASRMGGLNTEAFF.